Listed here are 24 T cell receptor beta chains from one sample, sequenced in a study of blood T cell repertoires in COVID-19. TCRdb keeps only in-frame clones here, not all; method: immunoSEQ multiplex PCR. The sample consists of around 120,000 clones, 70% to 80% of them appearing once. Sequenced sample: peripheral blood. The receptors were sampled from a man aged 70-80 years with active or convalescent COVID-19.

This chain connects TRBV18 to TRBJ1-4; no clear D. The V end was cut by 3 bases, the J end by 7 bases, with 9 bases between. Germline lookup yields CDR1 KGHSH and CDR2 LQKENI. The CDR3 is 13 amino acids. As DNA, the CDR3 is TGTGCCAGCTCACCGCAGGCGGGTGAAAAACTGTTTTTT. It codes for CASSPQAGEKLFF.

This clone has just one count. The chain uses TRBV12-3 or TRBV12-4 and TRBJ1-2, with no clear D. V was pared by 6 bases and J by 0 bases, with 8 bases between. CDR3 length equals 13 residues. The chain's CDR3 is CASRPGANYGYTF. CDR3 in DNA: TGTGCCAGCAGACCCGGGGCTAACTATGGCTACACCTTC.

V usage is TRBV21-1 and J usage is TRBJ2-2; TRBD1 is taken as the D call from the table, unchecked against the DNA. TRBV21-1 is shown as a pseudogene. The CDR3 sequence is 17 residues long. DNA for the CDR3: TGTGCCAGCAGCCCCGCGTTTGTGAGACAGGGACCCGGGGAGCTGTTTTTT. This codes for CASSPAFVRQGPGELFF.

This chain connects TRBV10-3 to TRBJ2-2, with a weak D call TRBD1 (6 bases). The CDR3 covers 14 residues. Germline CDR1 ENHRY, CDR2 SYGVKD. V was trimmed by 9 bases and J by 3 bases, leaving 14 bases between them. The CDR3 spells CAIAPGQYTGELFF. DNA of the CDR3: TGTGCCATTGCACCGGGACAATACACCGGGGAGCTGTTTTTT.

This clone occurred a few times. The V gene is TRBV6-1, the J gene TRBJ2-7, with 9 bases matching TRBD2. J was trimmed by 5 bases and V by 3 bases; bases with no gene match: 14. The germline gives CDR1 MNHNS, CDR2 SASEGT. The CDR3 length is 17 residues. CDR3 sequence reads: CASSDPLAGVGLNEQYF. Here the CDR3 DNA reads TGTGCCAGCAGTGACCCATTAGCGGGAGTCGGTTTGAACGAGCAGTACTTC.

The rearrangement joins TRBV18 to TRBJ2-3, with a weak D call TRBD1 (6 bases). The V and J ends lost 2 bases and 0 bases respectively, with 9 bases between them. The CDR3 sequence is 15 residues long. Germline CDR1 KGHSH, CDR2 LQKENI. The CDR3 region has the DNA TGTGCCAGCTCACCAGGGACAATTAGCACAGATACGCAGTATTTT. It is translated as CASSPGTISTDTQYF. Complete variable domain (other parts from reference TRBV18 and TRBJ2-3): NAGVMQNPRHLVRRRGQEARLRCSPMKGHSHVYWYRQLPEEGLKFMVYLQKENIIDESGMPKERFSAEFPKEGPSILRIQQVVRGDSAAYFCASSPGTISTDTQYFGPGTRLTVL.

CDR3 sequence (DNA): TGTGCCAGCAGCTTAGCCCTATCCCGGGCAGGGGGCTACACCTTC. This translates into CASSLALSRAGGYTF. This chain joins TRBV11-2 and TRBJ1-2, with D maybe TRBD1 (5 bases). The germline CDR1 and CDR2 sequences are SGHAT and FQNNGV. Trimming left V 1 base short and J 8 bases short, with 17 bases between. This CDR3 is built from 15 residues.

This clone was seen a handful of times. This chain connects TRBV5-5 to TRBJ1-1; D gene ambiguous. The V end was cut by 8 bases, the J end by 11 bases, with 22 bases between. CDR1 is SGHKS, CDR2 YYEKEE, per germline (reference sequence). The CDR3 runs 13 residues. This CDR3 reads CASNPGDPGSAFF. The CDR3 DNA reads TGTGCCAGTAACCCCGGCGATCCGGGAAGCGCTTTCTTT.

This chain connects TRBV27 to TRBJ2-7; D not certain. There are 13 residues in the CDR3. From germline, CDR1 is MNHEY and CDR2 SMNVEV (reference sequence). Trimming left V 6 bases short and J 4 bases short, with 13 bases between. The CDR3 here is CASSRPEAYEQYF. CDR3 DNA sequence: TGTGCCAGCAGCAGACCCGAGGCTTACGAGCAGTACTTC.

In its sample, this clone was seen a few times. The rearrangement links TRBV27 to TRBJ2-7, with TRBD1 as a possible D gene (6 bases). There are 15 residues in the CDR3. V was pared by 6 bases and J by 3 bases, with 18 bases between. From germline, CDR1 is MNHEY and CDR2 SMNVEV (reference sequence). CDR3 sequence: CASSPRGLASYEQYF. In DNA form, the CDR3 reads TGTGCCAGCAGCCCCAGGGGTCTAGCAAGCTACGAGCAGTACTTC.

The V and J genes are TRBV28 and TRBJ1-2, with 8 nucleotides matching TRBD1. The V and J ends lost 3 bases and 4 bases, in that order; junction bases with no gene match: 13. Germline CDR1 is MDHEN and CDR2 is SYDVKM. The CDR3 is 17 residues long. CDR3: CASSFPSTGGDRYGYTF. CDR3 nucleotide sequence: TGTGCCAGCAGTTTCCCATCTACAGGGGGAGATCGCTATGGCTACACCTTC.

This chain links TRBV5-1 with TRBJ1-2, with D possibly TRBD1 on 6 matching bases. This CDR3 has 12 amino acids. Trimming took 2 bases from V and 6 from J, leaving 8 bases between them. CDR1 and CDR2 from the germline V gene are SGHRS and YFSETQ. CDR3 sequence (DNA): TGCGCCAGCAGCTTCTACAGGGATGGCTACACCTTC. It specifies CASSFYRDGYTF.

The V gene is TRBV11-2, the J gene TRBJ2-5; TRBD2 aligns across 10 bases. CDR1 SGHAT and CDR2 FQNNGV come from the germline V gene. The CDR3 is 17 amino acids. V shed 0 bases, J shed 5 bases, and the junction held 9 bases outside the gene matches. The CDR3 DNA is TGTGCCAGCAGCTTAGATTTAAGCGGGGGGGCTCGGGAGACCCAGTACTTC. Residues: CASSLDLSGGARETQYF. The variable domain in full, with the rest retrieved from reference TRBV11-2 and TRBJ2-5, is EAGVAQSPRYKIIEKRQSVAFWCNPISGHATLYWYQQILGQGPKLLIQFQNNGVVDDSQLPKDRFSAERLKGVDSTLKIQPAKLEDSAVYLCASSLDLSGGARETQYFGPGTRLLVL.

This clone was counted a single time. This rearrangement joins TRBV6-5 to TRBJ2-7, with 11 positions matching TRBD2. The CDR3 consists of 15 residues. V was pared by 0 bases and J by 6 bases, with 4 bases of the junction left unmatched. Germline V gene data show CDR1 as MNHEY and CDR2 as SVGAGI. The CDR3 protein is CASSYSSLAGGEQYF. CDR3 bases: TGTGCCAGCAGTTACTCGAGTCTAGCGGGGGGCGAGCAGTACTTC.

The chain carries TRBV2 and TRBJ2-5, with a tentative D call TRBD2 (7 bases). Per germline, CDR1 SNHLY and CDR2 FYNNEI. The CDR3 totals 14 residues. Between the trimmed V and J ends, which lost 7 bases and 1 base, there was a span of 13 bases. The DNA of the CDR3 is TGTGCCAGCATGGCGGGGGCGATCCAAGAGACCCAGTACTTC. Translation gives CASMAGAIQETQYF. The full variable domain, completed using reference TRBV2 and TRBJ2-5, is EPEVTQTPSHQVTQMGQEVILRCVPISNHLYFYWYRQILGQKVEFLVSFYNNEISEKSEIFDDQFSVERPDGSNFTLKIRSTKLEDSAMYFCASMAGAIQETQYFGPGTRLLVL.

This sequence joins TRBV5-1 and TRBJ1-4; D is ambiguous. The CDR3 covers 14 residues. V was shortened by 1 base and J by 5 bases, with 9 bases between the two germline ends. CDR1 is SGHRS, CDR2 YFSETQ, per germline. CDR3 residues: CASSLSGVNEKLFF. The CDR3 DNA sequence: TGCGCCAGCAGCTTGTCCGGGGTGAATGAAAAACTGTTTTTT.

The chain joins TRBV18 to TRBJ1-1; D is perhaps TRBD1 (6 bases). Germline V gives CDR1 KGHSH, CDR2 LQKENI. The V end was cut by 0 bases, the J end by 1 base, with 9 bases between. The length of the CDR3 is 15 residues. CDR3 nucleotides: TGTGCCAGCTCACCACCCCGGACAGAGAACACTGAAGCTTTCTTT. Its translation is CASSPPRTENTEAFF. The full variable domain, rest sourced from reference TRBV18 and TRBJ1-1, is NAGVMQNPRHLVRRRGQEARLRCSPMKGHSHVYWYRQLPEEGLKFMVYLQKENIIDESGMPKERFSAEFPKEGPSILRIQQVVRGDSAAYFCASSPPRTENTEAFFGQGTRLTVV.

V is TRBV11-3 and J is TRBJ2-3; TRBD2 might be the D (6 bases). Germline CDR1 and CDR2: SGHNT and YENEEA. V shed 5 bases and J shed 6 bases, with 15 bases lying between them. This CDR3 has 14 residues. DNA of the CDR3: TGTGCCAGCAGCCTCGGGACTGGAGGGGATACGCAGTATTTT. Residues: CASSLGTGGDTQYF.

The chain uses TRBV30 and TRBJ2-7; TRBD1 matches 9 bases. V lost 8 bases and J lost 2; bases outside the gene matches: 4. The germline V gene has CDR1 GTSNPN and CDR2 SVGIG (reference sequence). The CDR3 is 12 residues long. The DNA for the CDR3 is TGTGCCGGGGGGACAGGGCCCTACGAGCAGTACTTC. Its translation is CAGGTGPYEQYF.

The V gene is TRBV30, the J gene TRBJ2-5; tentatively, D is TRBD2 (6 bases). V dropped 2 bases and J dropped 5 bases, with 12 bases sitting between them. Looked up from germline, CDR1 is GTSNPN and CDR2 is SVGIG (reference sequence). This CDR3 has 13 amino acids. CDR3 in DNA: TGTGCCTGGAGTTTTACTAGCTCCGAGACCCAGTACTTC. Protein: CAWSFTSSETQYF.

The V and J genes are TRBV18 and TRBJ1-4; D is ambiguous. Between the trimmed V and J ends, which lost 0 bases and 5 bases, there was a span of 16 bases. The CDR3 covers 17 residues. The germline gives CDR1 KGHSH, CDR2 LQKENI. The CDR3 protein is CASSPPIDEKRNEKLFF. The DNA of the CDR3 is TGTGCCAGCTCACCACCGATTGACGAGAAGCGCAATGAAAAACTGTTTTTT.

The chain joins TRBV6-5 to TRBJ1-5; the D gene is possibly TRBD1 (5 bases). V lost 8 bases, J lost 8 bases, and 22 bases lay in between. The germline V gene encodes CDR1 MNHEY and CDR2 SVGAGI. There are 15 residues in the CDR3. The chain's CDR3 is CASLGGGTGFKPQHF. CDR3 coding DNA: TGTGCCAGCCTGGGGGGTGGTACGGGGTTTAAGCCCCAGCATTTT.

This clone has only a few counts. V and J are TRBV11-2 and TRBJ1-2; TRBD1 might be the D (6 bases). Germline assignment: CDR1 SGHAT and CDR2 FQNNGV. The CDR3 has 17 amino acids. Trimming removed 0 bases from V and 0 bases from J, with 14 bases in between. The DNA of the CDR3 is TGTGCCAGCAGCTTAGATGGGACAAAACTCTCTAACTATGGCTACACCTTC. It is translated as CASSLDGTKLSNYGYTF.

The V call is TRBV28, the J call TRBJ1-2; D is perhaps TRBD1 (6 bases). The V gene lost 3 bases and the J gene lost 4 bases, with 15 bases spanning the gap. From germline, CDR1 is MDHEN and CDR2 SYDVKM. The CDR3 extends over 15 amino acids. The CDR3 region is CASSLGTGTSYGYTF. CDR3 in DNA: TGTGCCAGCAGTTTGGGCACAGGGACATCCTATGGCTACACCTTC.